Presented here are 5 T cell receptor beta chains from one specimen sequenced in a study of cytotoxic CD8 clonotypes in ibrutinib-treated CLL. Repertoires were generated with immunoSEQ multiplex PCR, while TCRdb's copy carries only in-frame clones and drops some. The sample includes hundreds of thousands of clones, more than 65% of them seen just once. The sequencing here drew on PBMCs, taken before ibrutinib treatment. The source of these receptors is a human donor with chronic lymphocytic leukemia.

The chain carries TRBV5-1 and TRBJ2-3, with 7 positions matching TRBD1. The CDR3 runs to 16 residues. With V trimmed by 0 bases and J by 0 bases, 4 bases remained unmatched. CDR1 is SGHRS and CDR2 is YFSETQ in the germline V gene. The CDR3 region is CASSLEGAASTDTQYF. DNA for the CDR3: TGCGCCAGCAGCTTGGAGGGGGCAGCTAGCACAGATACGCAGTATTTT. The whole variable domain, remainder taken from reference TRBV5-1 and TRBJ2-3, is KAGVTQTPRYLIKTRGQQVTLSCSPISGHRSVSWYQQTPGQGLQFLFEYFSETQRNKGNFPGRFSGRQFSNSRSEMNVSTLELGDSALYLCASSLEGAASTDTQYFGPGTRLTVL.

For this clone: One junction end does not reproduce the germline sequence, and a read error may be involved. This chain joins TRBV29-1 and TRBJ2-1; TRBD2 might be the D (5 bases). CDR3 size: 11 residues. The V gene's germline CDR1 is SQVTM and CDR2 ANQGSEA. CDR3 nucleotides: TGCAGCGTTGAACTAGCTCCGGTGCAAGTCTTC. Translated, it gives CSVELAPVQVF.

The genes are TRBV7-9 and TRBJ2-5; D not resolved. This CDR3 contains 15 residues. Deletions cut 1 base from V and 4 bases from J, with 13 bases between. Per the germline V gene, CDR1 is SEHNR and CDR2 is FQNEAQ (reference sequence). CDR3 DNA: TGTGCCAGCAGCTTAGTGGGTAGTGGCGCAGAGACCCAGTACTTC. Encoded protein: CASSLVGSGAETQYF.

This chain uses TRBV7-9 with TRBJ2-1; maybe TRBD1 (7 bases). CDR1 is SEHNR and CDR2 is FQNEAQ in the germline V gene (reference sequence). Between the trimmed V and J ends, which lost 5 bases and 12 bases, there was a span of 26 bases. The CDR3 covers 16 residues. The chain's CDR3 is CASSPRLYSGGMGQFF. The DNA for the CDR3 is TGTGCCAGCAGCCCCCGGCTATATTCAGGGGGGATGGGGCAGTTCTTC.

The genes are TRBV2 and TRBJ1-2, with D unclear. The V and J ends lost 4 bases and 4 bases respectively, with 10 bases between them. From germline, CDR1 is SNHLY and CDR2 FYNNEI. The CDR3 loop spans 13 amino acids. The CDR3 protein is CASSVSDIYGYTF. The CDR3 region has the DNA TGTGCCAGCAGTGTGTCGGATATCTATGGCTACACCTTC.